This T cell receptor beta chain was observed in a study of cytomegalovirus exposure and HLA in healthy donors. V gave up 4 bases and J gave up 0 bases, with 12 bases separating them. From germline, CDR1 is SGHAT and CDR2 FQNNGV. The CDR3 runs to 15 residues. The PCR employed 60 Vbeta primers together with 13 Jbeta primers. Per the study methods: Roughly 10 million shared chains were among about 80 million unique TCR beta chains counted in a later analysis. Method: immunoSEQ multiplex PCR; TCRdb's copy keeps in-frame clones and lacks some. V, J and clone size are those of that table, while D and trimming were read from the DNA. Of about 32,000 clones listed, 75% to 85% are singletons.

This clonotype was obtained from a woman in her late teens or twenties in good health and CMV-seronegative. The chain links TRBV11-2 to TRBJ1-2, with D tentatively TRBD1 (5 bases). Sequencing was carried out using PBMCs. CDR3 bases: TGTGCCAGCAGCTCAATATCGACAGCTAACTATGGCTACACCTTC. This translates into CASSSISTANYGYTF.